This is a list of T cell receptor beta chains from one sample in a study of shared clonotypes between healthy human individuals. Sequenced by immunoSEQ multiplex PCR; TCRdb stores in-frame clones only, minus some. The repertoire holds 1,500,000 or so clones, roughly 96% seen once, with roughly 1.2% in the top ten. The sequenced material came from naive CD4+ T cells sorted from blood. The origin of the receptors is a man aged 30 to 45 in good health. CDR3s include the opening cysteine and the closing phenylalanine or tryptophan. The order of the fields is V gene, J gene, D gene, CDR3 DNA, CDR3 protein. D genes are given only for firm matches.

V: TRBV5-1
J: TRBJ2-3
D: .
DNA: TGCGCCAGCAGCTTGGAAATTAGGGATACGCAGTATTTT
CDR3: CASSLEIRDTQYF

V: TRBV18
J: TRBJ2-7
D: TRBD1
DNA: TGTGCCAGCTCACCACCGAGGACAGGGGGTGGCGAGCAGTACTTC
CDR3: CASSPPRTGGGEQYF

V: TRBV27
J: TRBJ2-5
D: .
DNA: TGTGCCAGCAGTTTCTCTCTCCAGGGTCAAGAGACCCAGTACTTC
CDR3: CASSFSLQGQETQYF

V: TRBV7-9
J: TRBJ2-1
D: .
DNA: TGTGCCAGCAGCTTAGAAGCAGATGAGCAGTTCTTC
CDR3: CASSLEADEQFF

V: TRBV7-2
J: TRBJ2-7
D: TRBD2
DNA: TGTGCCAGCAGCCTCCCTTTGGCGGGGGGGTTCTACGAGCAGTACTTC
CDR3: CASSLPLAGGFYEQYF

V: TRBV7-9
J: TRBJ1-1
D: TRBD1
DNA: TGTGCCAGCAGCTCCCGGGGACAGGGTAGAAAGAACACTGAAGCTTTCTTT
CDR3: CASSSRGQGRKNTEAFF

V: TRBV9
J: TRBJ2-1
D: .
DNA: TGTGCCAGCAGCGTAGGGTCAGGAGCTAGCTACAATGAGCAGTTCTTC
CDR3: CASSVGSGASYNEQFF

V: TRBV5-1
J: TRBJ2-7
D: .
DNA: TGCGCCAGCAGCTTGGCGGGCGCCTCGGGGAAGGAGCAGTACTTC
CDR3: CASSLAGASGKEQYF

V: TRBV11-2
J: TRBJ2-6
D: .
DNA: TGTGCCAGCAGCTTATTAGCGTGGGGAGCAACTCCTGGGGCCAACGTCCTGACTTTC
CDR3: CASSLLAWGATPGANVLTF

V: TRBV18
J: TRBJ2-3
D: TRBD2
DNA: TGTGCCAGCTCACCCGGCCAGGGACTAGCGGGAGTAACAGATACGCAGTATTTT
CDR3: CASSPGQGLAGVTDTQYF

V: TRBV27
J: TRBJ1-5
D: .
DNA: TGTGCCAGCAGTTTTTATTCCCGCCAGGCTAGCAATCAGCCCCAGCATTTT
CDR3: CASSFYSRQASNQPQHF